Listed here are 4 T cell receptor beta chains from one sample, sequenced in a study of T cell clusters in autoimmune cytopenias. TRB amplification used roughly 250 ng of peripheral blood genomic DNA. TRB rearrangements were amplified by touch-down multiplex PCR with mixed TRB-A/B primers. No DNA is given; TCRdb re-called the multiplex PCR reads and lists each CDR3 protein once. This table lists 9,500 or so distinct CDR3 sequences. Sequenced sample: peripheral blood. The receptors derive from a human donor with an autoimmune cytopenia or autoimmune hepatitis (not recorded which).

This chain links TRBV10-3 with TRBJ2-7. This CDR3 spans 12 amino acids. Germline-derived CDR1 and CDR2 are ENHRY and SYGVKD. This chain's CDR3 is CAISERSYEQYF.

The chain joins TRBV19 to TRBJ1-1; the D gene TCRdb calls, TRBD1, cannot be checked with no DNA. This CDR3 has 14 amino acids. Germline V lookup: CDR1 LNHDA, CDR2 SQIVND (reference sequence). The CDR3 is CASSARRQSTEAFF.

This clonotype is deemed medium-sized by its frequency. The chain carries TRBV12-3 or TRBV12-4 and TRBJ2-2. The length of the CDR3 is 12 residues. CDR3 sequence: CASSPNTGELFF.

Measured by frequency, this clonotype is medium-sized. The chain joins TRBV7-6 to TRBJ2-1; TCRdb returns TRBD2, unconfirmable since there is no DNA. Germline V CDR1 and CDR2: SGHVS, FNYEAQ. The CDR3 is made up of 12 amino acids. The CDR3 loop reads CASSWLGSEQFF.